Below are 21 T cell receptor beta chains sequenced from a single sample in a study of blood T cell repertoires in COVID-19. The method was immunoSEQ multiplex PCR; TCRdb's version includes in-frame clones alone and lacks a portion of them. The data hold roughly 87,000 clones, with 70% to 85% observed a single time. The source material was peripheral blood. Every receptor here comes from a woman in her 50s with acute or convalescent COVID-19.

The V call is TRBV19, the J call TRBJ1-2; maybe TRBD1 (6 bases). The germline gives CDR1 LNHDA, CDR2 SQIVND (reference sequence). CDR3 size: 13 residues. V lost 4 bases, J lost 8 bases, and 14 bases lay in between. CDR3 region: CASSTSRGLGYTF. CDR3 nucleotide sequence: TGTGCCAGTAGTACGAGCAGGGGCCTCGGCTACACCTTC.

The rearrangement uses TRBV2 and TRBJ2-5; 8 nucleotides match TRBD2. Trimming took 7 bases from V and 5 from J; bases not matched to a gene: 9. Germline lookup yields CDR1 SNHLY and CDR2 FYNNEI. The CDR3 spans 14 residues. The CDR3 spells CASILSGAQETQYF. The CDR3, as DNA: TGTGCCAGCATTCTTAGCGGGGCTCAGGAGACCCAGTACTTC.

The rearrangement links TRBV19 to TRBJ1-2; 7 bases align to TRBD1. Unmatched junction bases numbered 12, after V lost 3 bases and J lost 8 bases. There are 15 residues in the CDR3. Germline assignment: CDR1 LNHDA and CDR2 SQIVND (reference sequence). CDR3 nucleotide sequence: TGTGCCAGTAGTATGGCTGACAGGGTGAAGGACGGCTACACCTTC. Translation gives CASSMADRVKDGYTF.

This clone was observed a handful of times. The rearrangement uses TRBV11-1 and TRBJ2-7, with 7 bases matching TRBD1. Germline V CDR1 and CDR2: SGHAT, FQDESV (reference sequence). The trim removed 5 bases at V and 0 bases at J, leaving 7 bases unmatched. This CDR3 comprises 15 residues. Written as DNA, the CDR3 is TGTGCCAGCAGCATCAGACAGGGAAGCTCCTACGAGCAGTACTTC. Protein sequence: CASSIRQGSSYEQYF.

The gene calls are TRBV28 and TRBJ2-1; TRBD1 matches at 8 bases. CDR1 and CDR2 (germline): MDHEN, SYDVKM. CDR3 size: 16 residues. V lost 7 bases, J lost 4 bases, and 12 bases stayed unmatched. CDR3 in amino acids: CASNPSPQGAYNEQFF. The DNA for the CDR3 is TGTGCCAGCAACCCCTCGCCCCAGGGGGCATACAATGAGCAGTTCTTC.

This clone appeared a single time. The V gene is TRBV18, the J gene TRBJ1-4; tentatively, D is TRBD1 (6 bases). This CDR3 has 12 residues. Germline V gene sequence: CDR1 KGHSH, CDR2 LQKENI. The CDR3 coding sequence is TGTGGCACAGGGCCAACTAATGAAAAACTGTTTTTT. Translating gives CGTGPTNEKLFF.

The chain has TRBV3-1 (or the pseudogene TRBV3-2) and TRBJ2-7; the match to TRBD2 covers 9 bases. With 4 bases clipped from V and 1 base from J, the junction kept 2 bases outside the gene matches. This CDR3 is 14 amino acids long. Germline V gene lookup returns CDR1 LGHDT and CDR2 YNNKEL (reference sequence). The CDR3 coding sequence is TGTGCCAGCAGCCCCGCGGGGGGGTCCTACGAGCAGTACTTC. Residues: CASSPAGGSYEQYF.

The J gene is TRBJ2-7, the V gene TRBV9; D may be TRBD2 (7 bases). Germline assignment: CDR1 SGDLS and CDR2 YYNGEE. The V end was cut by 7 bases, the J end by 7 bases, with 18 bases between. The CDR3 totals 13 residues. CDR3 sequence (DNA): TGTGCCAGCGGACGAGGGGGGGAAAGGGAGCAGTACTTC. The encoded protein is CASGRGGEREQYF.

This chain's CDR3 is CASSLEGQGYGEQYF. In DNA form, the CDR3 reads TGCGCCAGCAGCTTGGAGGGACAGGGCTACGGCGAGCAGTACTTC. This chain links TRBV5-1 with TRBJ2-7; 9 bases fit TRBD1. CDR1 and CDR2 (germline): SGHRS, YFSETQ. The CDR3 is 15 residues long. V shed 0 bases and J 6 bases; nucleotides not matched to a gene: 7.

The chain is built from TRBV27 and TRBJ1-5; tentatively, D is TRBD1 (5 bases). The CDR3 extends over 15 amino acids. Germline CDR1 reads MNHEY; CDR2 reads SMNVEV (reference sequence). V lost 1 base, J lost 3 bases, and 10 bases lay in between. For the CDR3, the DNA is TGTGCCAGCAGTTTATGGGGGGGGGACAATCAGCCCCAGCATTTT. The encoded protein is CASSLWGGDNQPQHF.

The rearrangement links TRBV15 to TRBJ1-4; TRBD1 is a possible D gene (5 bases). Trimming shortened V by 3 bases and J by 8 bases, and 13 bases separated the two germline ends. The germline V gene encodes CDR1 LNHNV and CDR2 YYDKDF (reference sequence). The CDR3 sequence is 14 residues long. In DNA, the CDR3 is TGTGCCACCAGCAGGGCAGGGTTTATCGAAAAACTGTTTTTT. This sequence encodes CATSRAGFIEKLFF.

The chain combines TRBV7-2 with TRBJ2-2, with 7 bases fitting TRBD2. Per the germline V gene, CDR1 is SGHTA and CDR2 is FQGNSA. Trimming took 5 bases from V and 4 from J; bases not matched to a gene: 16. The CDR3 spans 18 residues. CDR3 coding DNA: TGTGCCAGCAGCAGCTGGAAACGGGGGGTTTACAGCACCGGGGAGCTGTTTTTT. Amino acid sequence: CASSSWKRGVYSTGELFF.

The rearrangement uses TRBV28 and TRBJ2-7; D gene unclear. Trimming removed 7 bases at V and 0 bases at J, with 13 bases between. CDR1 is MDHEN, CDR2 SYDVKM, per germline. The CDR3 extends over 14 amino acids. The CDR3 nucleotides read TGTGCCAGCACCCGAGCCGGAGTCTCCTACGAGCAGTACTTC. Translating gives CASTRAGVSYEQYF.

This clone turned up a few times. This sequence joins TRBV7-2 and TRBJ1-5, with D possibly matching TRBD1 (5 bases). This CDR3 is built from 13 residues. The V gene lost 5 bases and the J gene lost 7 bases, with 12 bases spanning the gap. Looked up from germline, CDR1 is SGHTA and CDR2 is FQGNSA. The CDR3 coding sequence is TGTGCCAGCAGCCAGGGATTAGGCCAGCCCCAGCATTTT. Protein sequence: CASSQGLGQPQHF.

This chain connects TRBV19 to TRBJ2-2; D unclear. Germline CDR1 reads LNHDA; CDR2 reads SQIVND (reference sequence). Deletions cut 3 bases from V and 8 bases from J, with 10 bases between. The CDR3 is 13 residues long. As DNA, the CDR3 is TGTGCCAGTAGTATGGTTTACGAGGGGGAGCTGTTTTTT. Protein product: CASSMVYEGELFF.

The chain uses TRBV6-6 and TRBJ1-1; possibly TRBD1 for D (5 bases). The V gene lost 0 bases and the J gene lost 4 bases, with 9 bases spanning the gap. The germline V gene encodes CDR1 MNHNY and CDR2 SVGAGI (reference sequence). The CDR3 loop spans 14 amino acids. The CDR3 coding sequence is TGTGCCAGCAGTTACTCGATGACAGCCACTGAAGCTTTCTTT. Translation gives CASSYSMTATEAFF.

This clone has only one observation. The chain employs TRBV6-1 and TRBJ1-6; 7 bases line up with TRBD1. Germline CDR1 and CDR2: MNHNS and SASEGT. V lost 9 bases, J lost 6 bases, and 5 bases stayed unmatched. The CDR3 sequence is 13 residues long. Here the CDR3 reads CASRDRVNSPLHF. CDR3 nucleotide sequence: TGTGCCAGTCGGGACAGAGTTAATTCACCCCTCCACTTT.

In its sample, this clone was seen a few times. CDR3 in DNA: TGTGCCAGCAGTTTCTCCCCGGAGTGGACCTACGAGCAGTACTTC. Translation gives CASSFSPEWTYEQYF. The gene calls are TRBV6-2 or TRBV6-3 and TRBJ2-7; D remains unclear. Per germline, CDR1 MNHEY and CDR2 SVGEGT. V was pared by 4 bases and J by 2 bases, with 15 bases between. CDR3 size: 15 residues.

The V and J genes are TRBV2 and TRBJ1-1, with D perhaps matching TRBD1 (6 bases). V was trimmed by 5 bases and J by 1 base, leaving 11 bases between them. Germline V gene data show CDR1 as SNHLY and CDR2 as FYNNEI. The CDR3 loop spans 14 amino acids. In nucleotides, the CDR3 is TGTGCCAGCAGTAGAGGGACAAGGAACACTGAAGCTTTCTTT. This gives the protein CASSRGTRNTEAFF.

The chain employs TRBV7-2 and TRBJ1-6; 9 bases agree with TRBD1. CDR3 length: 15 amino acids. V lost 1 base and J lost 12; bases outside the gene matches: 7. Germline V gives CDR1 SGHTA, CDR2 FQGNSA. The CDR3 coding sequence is TGTGCCAGCAGCTTAGTGGGACAGGGTCGTAGACCCCTCCACTTT. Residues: CASSLVGQGRRPLHF.

In nucleotides, the CDR3 is TGTGCCAGCAGCGTAGATAGGGTGGGGGGGCAATTCCCCAATGAGCAGTTCTTC. Translated: CASSVDRVGGQFPNEQFF. The chain couples TRBV9 to TRBJ2-1; possibly TRBD2 for D (7 bases). The CDR3 extends over 18 amino acids. Germline lookup yields CDR1 SGDLS and CDR2 YYNGEE. V lost 0 bases and J 6 bases, leaving 22 bases between the germline ends.